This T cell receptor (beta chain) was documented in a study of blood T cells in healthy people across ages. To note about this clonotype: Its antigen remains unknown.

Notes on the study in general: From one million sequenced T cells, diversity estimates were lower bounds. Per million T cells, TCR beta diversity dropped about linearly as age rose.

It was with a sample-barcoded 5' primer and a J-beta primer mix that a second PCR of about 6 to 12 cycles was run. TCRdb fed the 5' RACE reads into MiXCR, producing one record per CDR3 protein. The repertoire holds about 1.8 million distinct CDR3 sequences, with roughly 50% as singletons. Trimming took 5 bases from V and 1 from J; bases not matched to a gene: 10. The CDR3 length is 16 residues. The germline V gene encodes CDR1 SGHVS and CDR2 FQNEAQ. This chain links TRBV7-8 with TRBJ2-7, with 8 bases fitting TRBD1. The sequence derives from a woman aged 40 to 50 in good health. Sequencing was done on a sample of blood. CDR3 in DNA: TGTGCCAGCAGCCCCCGGAGCCAGGGGGCTTCCTACGAGCAGTACTTC. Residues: CASSPRSQGASYEQYF.